Below are 20 T cell receptor beta chains sequenced from a single sample in a study of blood T cell repertoires in COVID-19. Sequencing used immunoSEQ multiplex PCR; TCRdb keeps in-frame clones, though not all of them. Among approximately 70,000 clones listed, around 90% were seen once. Specimen: peripheral blood. The receptors come from a human donor in a cohort sampled during active COVID-19.

V gene TRBV5-8 combines with J gene TRBJ2-6; D may be TRBD2 (6 bases). Per the germline V gene, CDR1 is SGHTS and CDR2 is YDEGEE. The CDR3 spans 15 residues. Trimming stripped 2 bases from V and 1 base from J, with 7 bases between. CDR3 coding DNA: TGTGCCAGCAGCTTCGGGGGTTCTGGGGCCAACGTCCTGACTTTC. This gives the protein CASSFGGSGANVLTF.

Written as DNA, the CDR3 is TGTGCCAGCAGCCGGAGGGCTAGCGGAGAAGAGACCCAGTACTTC. The encoded protein is CASSRRASGEETQYF. The chain is built from TRBV5-4 and TRBJ2-5, with 7 bases lining up with TRBD2. CDR3 length: 15 amino acids. CDR1 is SGHNT, CDR2 YYREEE, per germline (reference sequence). V lost 4 bases to trimming and J lost 3 bases; unmatched junction nucleotides: 9. The full variable domain, completed using reference TRBV5-4 and TRBJ2-5, is ETGVTQSPTHLIKTRGQQVTLRCSSQSGHNTVSWYQQALGQGPQFIFQYYREEENGRGNFPPRFSGLQFPNYSSELNVNALELDDSALYLCASSRRASGEETQYFGPGTRLLVL.

The chain uses TRBV5-1 and TRBJ1-2; 10 nucleotides align to TRBD1. After removal of 2 bases from V and 4 bases from J, the junction contained 11 bases not matched to a gene. The CDR3 is 17 amino acids. Germline assignment: CDR1 SGHRS and CDR2 YFSETQ. CDR3 residues: CASSFGTGEGSFYGYTF. As DNA, the CDR3 is TGCGCCAGCAGCTTCGGGACAGGGGAGGGTAGTTTCTATGGCTACACCTTC.

The V call is TRBV5-1, the J call TRBJ2-1; the D gene is possibly TRBD1 (6 bases). The CDR3 is made up of 13 amino acids. Trimming shortened V by 4 bases and J by 9 bases, and 14 bases separated the two germline ends. Looked up from germline, CDR1 is SGHRS and CDR2 is YFSETQ. The CDR3 sequence is CASSKDGTIEQFF. In nucleotides, the CDR3 is TGCGCCAGCAGCAAGGACGGGACAATTGAGCAGTTCTTC.

The chain is built from TRBV21-1 and TRBJ2-3; the DNA was not used to check the table's D call, TRBD1. TRBV21-1 has pseudogene status. This CDR3 has 18 residues. CDR3 protein: CASSNHGKTGGYTDTQYF. CDR3 nucleotides: TGTGCCAGCAGCAACCACGGAAAGACAGGGGGCTACACAGATACGCAGTATTTT.

The chain joins TRBV19 to TRBJ2-1; the match to TRBD1 covers 10 bases. CDR3 length: 13 residues. With 3 bases clipped from V and 11 bases from J, the junction kept 4 bases outside the gene matches. The V gene's germline CDR1 is LNHDA and CDR2 SQIVND (reference sequence). CDR3 nucleotide sequence: TGTGCCAGTAGTATGGGGGACAGGGGCCAGCAGTTCTTC. It encodes CASSMGDRGQQFF.

J is TRBJ2-3 and V is TRBV25-1; 7 bases map to TRBD1. J lost 5 bases, V lost 5 bases, and 7 bases had no gene match. The CDR3 sequence is 14 residues long. Germline CDR1 is MGHDK and CDR2 is SYGVNS. DNA of the CDR3: TGTGCCAGCAGTCTTACAGGGGCTGGAGATACGCAGTATTTT. It translates to CASSLTGAGDTQYF.

The chain employs TRBV4-2 and TRBJ1-2, with D possibly matching TRBD1 (5 bases). Germline values: CDR1 LGHNA, CDR2 YNFKEQ. Trimming removed 2 bases from V and 2 bases from J, with 12 bases in between. The CDR3 length is 15 residues. The CDR3 spells CASSQRPGENYGYTF. In nucleotides, the CDR3 is TGTGCCAGCAGCCAACGGCCGGGGGAGAACTATGGCTACACCTTC.

V is TRBV5-5 and J is TRBJ1-2; 7 bases line up with TRBD1. Germline V gene data show CDR1 as SGHKS and CDR2 as YYEKEE (reference sequence). CDR3 length equals 13 residues. The V gene end was trimmed by 5 bases and the J gene end by 8 bases; junction bases not matched to a gene: 9. The CDR3 is CASSVDRVGGYTF. The DNA for the CDR3 is TGTGCCAGCAGTGTCGACAGGGTCGGGGGCTACACCTTC. Full variable domain (remainder filled in from reference TRBV5-5 and TRBJ1-2): DAGVTQSPTHLIKTRGQQVTLRCSPISGHKSVSWYQQVLGQGPQFIFQYYEKEERGRGNFPDRFSARQFPNYSSELNVNALLLGDSALYLCASSVDRVGGYTFGSGTRLTVV.

The chain has TRBV3-1 (or the pseudogene TRBV3-2) and TRBJ2-5, with 9 positions matching TRBD2. Losses at the gene ends were 4 bases for V and 0 bases for J; bases not matched to a gene: 3. The CDR3 is made up of 15 amino acids. The germline CDR1 and CDR2 sequences are LGHDT and YNNKEL (reference sequence). This CDR3 reads CASSRAGGYQETQYF. In nucleotides, the CDR3 is TGTGCCAGCAGCCGTGCGGGAGGGTACCAAGAGACCCAGTACTTC.

CDR3 sequence reads: CASSLGTSGRTDTQYF. CDR3 nucleotides: TGCGCCAGCAGCCTCGGGACTAGCGGGAGAACAGATACGCAGTATTTT. The chain is built from TRBV5-1 and TRBJ2-3, with TRBD2 matching 14 bases. V lost 4 bases and J lost 3; bases outside the gene matches: 4. The CDR3 sequence is 16 residues long. From germline, CDR1 is SGHRS and CDR2 YFSETQ.

This rearrangement joins TRBV9 to TRBJ2-2, with D tentatively TRBD2 (6 bases). Trimming pared 0 bases from V and 5 bases from J, leaving 11 bases between. The CDR3 runs to 15 residues. CDR1 SGDLS and CDR2 YYNGEE come from the germline V gene. This chain's CDR3 is CASSVGGAGTGELFF. Written as DNA, the CDR3 is TGTGCCAGCAGCGTAGGCGGGGCCGGGACCGGGGAGCTGTTTTTT.

V gene TRBV7-8 combines with J gene TRBJ1-5, with TRBD1 matching over 9 bases. Germline V gives CDR1 SGHVS, CDR2 FQNEAQ. With V trimmed by 0 bases and J by 6 bases, 6 bases remained unmatched. CDR3 length equals 16 residues. CDR3 DNA sequence: TGTGCCAGCAGCTTAGCCGGGACAGGGATCTCTCAGCCCCAGCATTTT. Translation: CASSLAGTGISQPQHF.

The chain carries TRBV2 and TRBJ1-5; TRBD1 is a possible D gene (5 bases). The V gene lost 5 bases and the J gene lost 1 base, with 9 bases spanning the gap. This CDR3 is built from 14 residues. Germline loops: CDR1 SNHLY, CDR2 FYNNEI. CDR3 nucleotide sequence: TGTGCCAGCAGTCGGACAACGAGCAATCAGCCCCAGCATTTT. Residues: CASSRTTSNQPQHF.

This chain uses TRBV19 with TRBJ1-1, with D perhaps TRBD1 (5 bases). The V and J ends lost 6 bases and 6 bases respectively, with 14 bases between them. The germline V gene encodes CDR1 LNHDA and CDR2 SQIVND (reference sequence). This CDR3 has 13 residues. The CDR3 region has the DNA TGTGCCAGTAGACCTACACAGGTAGCTGAAGCTTTCTTT. Its protein is CASRPTQVAEAFF.

Regarding this clone: At one boundary the junction diverges from the germline segment, which might be a read error. The CDR3 bases are TGTGCCAGCAGCAGGGACAGGGGCGTGGAAAGAGAAATACTGTTTTTT. Amino acid sequence: CASSRDRGVEREILFF. The chain combines TRBV7-9 with TRBJ1-4; TRBD1 aligns across 10 bases. This CDR3 is built from 16 residues. Germline assignment: CDR1 SEHNR and CDR2 FQNEAQ (reference sequence).

The chain combines TRBV4-1 with TRBJ1-2, with D maybe TRBD1 (6 bases). Trimming left V 0 bases short and J 6 bases short, with 17 bases between. The CDR3 length is 16 residues. The V gene's germline CDR1 is MGHRA and CDR2 YSYEKL. The CDR3 loop is CASSQDSGGALDGYTF. CDR3 in DNA: TGCGCCAGCAGCCAAGATTCTGGGGGGGCTTTGGATGGCTACACCTTC.

This chain links TRBV30 with TRBJ1-5; 8 bases fit TRBD1. The length of the CDR3 is 17 residues. J gave up 4 bases and V 2 bases, and 13 bases lay outside the gene matches. Germline CDR1 GTSNPN, CDR2 SVGIG (reference sequence). The CDR3, as DNA: TGTGCCTGGAGTCTAGCGGCCGGACAGGGAACAAATCAGCCCCAGCATTTT. This codes for CAWSLAAGQGTNQPQHF.

The genes are TRBV7-9 and TRBJ2-4; maybe TRBD1 (6 bases). Trimming left V 5 bases short and J 0 bases short, with 11 bases between. The germline gives CDR1 SEHNR, CDR2 FQNEAQ (reference sequence). The length of the CDR3 is 15 residues. Here the CDR3 reads CASSLTGLAKNIQYF. For the CDR3, the DNA is TGTGCCAGCAGCCTAACAGGGCTAGCCAAAAACATTCAGTACTTC.

V gene TRBV5-1 combines with J gene TRBJ1-2; no reliable D call. CDR1 and CDR2 (germline): SGHRS, YFSETQ. Trimming removed 0 bases at V and 1 base at J, with 7 bases between. CDR3 length: 14 amino acids. CDR3 sequence: CASSLDMLNYGYTF. As DNA, the CDR3 is TGCGCCAGCAGCTTGGACATGCTTAACTATGGCTACACCTTC. Full variable domain (rest looked up from reference TRBV5-1 and TRBJ1-2): KAGVTQTPRYLIKTRGQQVTLSCSPISGHRSVSWYQQTPGQGLQFLFEYFSETQRNKGNFPGRFSGRQFSNSRSEMNVSTLELGDSALYLCASSLDMLNYGYTFGSGTRLTVV.